This T cell receptor (beta chain) was obtained from a study of cytomegalovirus exposure and HLA in healthy donors. The CDR3 contains 15 residues. From germline, CDR1 is MDHEN and CDR2 SYDVKM. V lost 1 base and J lost 2, with 9 bases in between. The study, taken as a whole, reports: Most TCR sequences were rare, but some public TCRs occurred in many donors. Cytomegalovirus-associated TCR beta chains were listed, numbering some 150.

This clone was seen a few times. What it binds is not known. The PCR made use of 60 Vbeta and 13 Jbeta primers. The protocol was immunoSEQ multiplex PCR, while the TCRdb copy is restricted to in-frame clones and leaves out a portion. The sample contains 120,000 or so clones, around 84% of which appear only once. V and J are TRBV28 and TRBJ1-5, with D perhaps matching TRBD1 (5 bases). The sequenced material came from PBMCs. This clonotype originated in a middle-aged woman in good health and CMV-seronegative. The CDR3 here is CASSLSGGGNQPQHF. As DNA, the CDR3 is TGTGCCAGCAGTTTATCCGGGGGAGGCAATCAGCCCCAGCATTTT.